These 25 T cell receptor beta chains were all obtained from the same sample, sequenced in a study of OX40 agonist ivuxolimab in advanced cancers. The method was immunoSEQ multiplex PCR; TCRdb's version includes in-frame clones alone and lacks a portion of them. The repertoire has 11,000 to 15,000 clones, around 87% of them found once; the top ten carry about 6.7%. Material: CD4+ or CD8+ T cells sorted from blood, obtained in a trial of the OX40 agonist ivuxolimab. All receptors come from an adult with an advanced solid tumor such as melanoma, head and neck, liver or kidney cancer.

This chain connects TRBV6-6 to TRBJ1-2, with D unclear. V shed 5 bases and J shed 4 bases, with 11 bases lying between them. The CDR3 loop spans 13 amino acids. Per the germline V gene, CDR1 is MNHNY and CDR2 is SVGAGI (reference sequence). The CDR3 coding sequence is TGTGCCAGCAGTCGCCCCGGGAGCTATGGCTACACCTTC. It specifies CASSRPGSYGYTF.

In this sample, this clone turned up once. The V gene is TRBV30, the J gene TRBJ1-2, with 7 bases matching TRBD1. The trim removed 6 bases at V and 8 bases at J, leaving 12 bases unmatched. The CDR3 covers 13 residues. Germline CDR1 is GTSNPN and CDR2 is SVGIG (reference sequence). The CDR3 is CACGRDRPSGYTF. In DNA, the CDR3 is TGTGCCTGCGGCCGGGACAGACCCTCCGGCTACACCTTC.

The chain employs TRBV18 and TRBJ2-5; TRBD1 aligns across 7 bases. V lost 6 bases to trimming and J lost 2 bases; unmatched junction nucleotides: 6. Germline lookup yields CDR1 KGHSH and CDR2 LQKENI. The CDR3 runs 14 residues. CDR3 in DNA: TGTGCCAGCTCTGCAGACAGGGTACAAGAGACCCAGTACTTC. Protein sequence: CASSADRVQETQYF. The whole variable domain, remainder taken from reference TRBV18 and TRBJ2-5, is NAGVMQNPRHLVRRRGQEARLRCSPMKGHSHVYWYRQLPEEGLKFMVYLQKENIIDESGMPKERFSAEFPKEGPSILRIQQVVRGDSAAYFCASSADRVQETQYFGPGTRLLVL.

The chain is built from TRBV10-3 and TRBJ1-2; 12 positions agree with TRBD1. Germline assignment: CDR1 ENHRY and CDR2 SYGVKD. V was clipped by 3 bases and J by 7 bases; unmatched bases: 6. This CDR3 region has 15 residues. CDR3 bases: TGTGCCATCAGTGAAGGGACAGGGGGCGGTGGTGGCTACACCTTC. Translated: CAISEGTGGGGGYTF.

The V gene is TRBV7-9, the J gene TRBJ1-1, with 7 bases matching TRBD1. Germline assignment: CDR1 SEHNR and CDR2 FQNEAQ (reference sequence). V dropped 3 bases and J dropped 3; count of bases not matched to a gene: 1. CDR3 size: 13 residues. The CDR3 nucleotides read TGTGCCAGCAGCTTTACAGGGGACACTGAAGCTTTCTTT. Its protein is CASSFTGDTEAFF.

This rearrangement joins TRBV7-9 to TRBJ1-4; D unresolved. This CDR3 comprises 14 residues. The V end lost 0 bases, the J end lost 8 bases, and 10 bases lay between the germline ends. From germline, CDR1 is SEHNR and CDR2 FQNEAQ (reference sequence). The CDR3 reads CASSLAGSGEKLFF. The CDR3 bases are TGTGCCAGCAGCTTAGCCGGGAGCGGGGAAAAACTGTTTTTT. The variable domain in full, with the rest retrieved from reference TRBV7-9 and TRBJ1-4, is DTGVSQNPRHKITKRGQNVTFRCDPISEHNRLYWYRQTLGQGPEFLTYFQNEAQLEKSRLLSDRFSAERPKGSFSTLEIQRTEQGDSAMYLCASSLAGSGEKLFFGSGTQLSVL.

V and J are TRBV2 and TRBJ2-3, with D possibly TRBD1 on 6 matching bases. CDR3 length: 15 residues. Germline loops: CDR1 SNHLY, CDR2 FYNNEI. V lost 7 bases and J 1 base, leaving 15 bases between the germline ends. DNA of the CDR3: TGTGCCAGCAATGAGGGGGTCCCAGGCACAGATACGCAGTATTTT. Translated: CASNEGVPGTDTQYF.

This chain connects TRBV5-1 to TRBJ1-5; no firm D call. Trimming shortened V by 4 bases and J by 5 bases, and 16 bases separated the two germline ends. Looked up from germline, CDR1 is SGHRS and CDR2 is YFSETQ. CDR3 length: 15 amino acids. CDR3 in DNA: TGCGCCAGCAGCATGGGCCAGTTCGGGGATCAGCCCCAGCATTTT. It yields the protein CASSMGQFGDQPQHF.

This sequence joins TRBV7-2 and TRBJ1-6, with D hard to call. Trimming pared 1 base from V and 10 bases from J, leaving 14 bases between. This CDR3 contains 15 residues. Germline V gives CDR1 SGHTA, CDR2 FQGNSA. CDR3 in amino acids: CASSLGGYGGSPLHF. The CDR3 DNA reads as TGTGCCAGCAGCTTAGGAGGGTACGGTGGATCACCCCTCCACTTT.

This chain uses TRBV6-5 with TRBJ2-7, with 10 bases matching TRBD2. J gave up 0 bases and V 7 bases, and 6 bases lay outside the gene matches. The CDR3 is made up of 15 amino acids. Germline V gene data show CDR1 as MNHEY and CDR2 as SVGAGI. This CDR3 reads CASTERGGASYEQYF. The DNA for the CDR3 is TGTGCCAGCACCGAGCGGGGGGGTGCCTCCTACGAGCAGTACTTC.

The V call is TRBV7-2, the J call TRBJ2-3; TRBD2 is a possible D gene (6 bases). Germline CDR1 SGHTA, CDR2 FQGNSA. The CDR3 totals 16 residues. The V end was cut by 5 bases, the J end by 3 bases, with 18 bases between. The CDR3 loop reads CASSRPGLRRTDTQYF. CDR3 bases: TGTGCCAGCAGCCGGCCCGGACTAAGGCGGACAGATACGCAGTATTTT.

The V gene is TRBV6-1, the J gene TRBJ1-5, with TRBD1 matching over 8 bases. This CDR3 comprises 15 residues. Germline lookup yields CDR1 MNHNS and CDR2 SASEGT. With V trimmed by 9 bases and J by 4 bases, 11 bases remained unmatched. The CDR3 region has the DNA TGTGCCAGTACCGAGGGGGACAGGAGAAATCAGCCCCAGCATTTT. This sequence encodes CASTEGDRRNQPQHF.

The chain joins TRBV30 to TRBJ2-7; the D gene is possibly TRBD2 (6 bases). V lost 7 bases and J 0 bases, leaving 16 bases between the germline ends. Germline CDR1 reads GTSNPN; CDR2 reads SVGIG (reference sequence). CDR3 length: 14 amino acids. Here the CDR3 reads CASSRGSDSYEQYF. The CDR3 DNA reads TGTGCCTCCAGTCGGGGGTCCGACTCCTACGAGCAGTACTTC.

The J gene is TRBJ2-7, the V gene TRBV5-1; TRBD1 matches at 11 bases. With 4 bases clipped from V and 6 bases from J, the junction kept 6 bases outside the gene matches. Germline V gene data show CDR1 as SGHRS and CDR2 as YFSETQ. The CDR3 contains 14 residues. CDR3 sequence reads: CASSPRDRGSEQYF. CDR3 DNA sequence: TGCGCCAGCAGCCCCCGGGACAGGGGGAGCGAGCAGTACTTC.

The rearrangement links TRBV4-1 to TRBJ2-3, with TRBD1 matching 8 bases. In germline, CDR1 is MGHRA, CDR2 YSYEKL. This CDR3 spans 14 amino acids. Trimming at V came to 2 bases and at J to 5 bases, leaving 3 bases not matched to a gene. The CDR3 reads CASSQQGALDTQYF. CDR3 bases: TGCGCCAGCAGCCAACAGGGGGCCCTAGATACGCAGTATTTT.

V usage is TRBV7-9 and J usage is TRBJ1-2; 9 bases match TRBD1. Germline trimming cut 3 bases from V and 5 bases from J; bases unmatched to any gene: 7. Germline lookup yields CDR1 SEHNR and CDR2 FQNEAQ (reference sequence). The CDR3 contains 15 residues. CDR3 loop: CASSFGQGYPYGYTF. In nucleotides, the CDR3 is TGTGCCAGCAGCTTTGGACAGGGGTACCCATATGGCTACACCTTC. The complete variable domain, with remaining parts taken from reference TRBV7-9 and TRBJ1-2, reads DTGVSQNPRHKITKRGQNVTFRCDPISEHNRLYWYRQTLGQGPEFLTYFQNEAQLEKSRLLSDRFSAERPKGSFSTLEIQRTEQGDSAMYLCASSFGQGYPYGYTFGSGTRLTVV.

CDR3 nucleotide sequence: TGTGCCAGCAGCTTAGCACTGGGCCGAAGCTCCTACGAGCAGTACTTC. The encoded protein is CASSLALGRSSYEQYF. The chain couples TRBV7-2 to TRBJ2-7; D gene uncertain. The CDR3 length is 16 residues. Trimming pared 0 bases from V and 0 bases from J, leaving 12 bases between. CDR1 and CDR2 from the germline V gene are SGHTA and FQGNSA.

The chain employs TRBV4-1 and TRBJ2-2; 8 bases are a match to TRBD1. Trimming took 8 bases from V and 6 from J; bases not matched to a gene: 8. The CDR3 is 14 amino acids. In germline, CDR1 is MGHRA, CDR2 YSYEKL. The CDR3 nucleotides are TGCGCCAGCGCCACGGACAGGGCATCCGGGGAGCTGTTTTTT. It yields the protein CASATDRASGELFF.

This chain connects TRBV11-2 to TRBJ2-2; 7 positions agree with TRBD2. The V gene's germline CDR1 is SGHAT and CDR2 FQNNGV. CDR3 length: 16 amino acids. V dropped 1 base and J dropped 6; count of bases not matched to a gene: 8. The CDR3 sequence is CASSLVESGRAGELFF. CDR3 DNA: TGTGCCAGCAGCTTAGTCGAGTCGGGGAGGGCCGGGGAGCTGTTTTTT. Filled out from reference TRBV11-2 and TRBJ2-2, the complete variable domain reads EAGVAQSPRYKIIEKRQSVAFWCNPISGHATLYWYQQILGQGPKLLIQFQNNGVVDDSQLPKDRFSAERLKGVDSTLKIQPAKLEDSAVYLCASSLVESGRAGELFFGEGSRLTVL.

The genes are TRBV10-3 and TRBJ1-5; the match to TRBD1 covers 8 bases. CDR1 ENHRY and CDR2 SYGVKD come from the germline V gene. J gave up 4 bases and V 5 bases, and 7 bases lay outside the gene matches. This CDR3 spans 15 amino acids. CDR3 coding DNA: TGTGCCATCAGTCTAGGACAGGGCCTAAATCAGCCCCAGCATTTT. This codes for CAISLGQGLNQPQHF.

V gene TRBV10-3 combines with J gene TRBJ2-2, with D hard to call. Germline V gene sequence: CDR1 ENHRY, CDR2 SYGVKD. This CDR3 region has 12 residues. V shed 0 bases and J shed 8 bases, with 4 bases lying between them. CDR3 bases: TGTGCCATCAGTGAGTCAAGGGGGGAGCTGTTTTTT. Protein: CAISESRGELFF.

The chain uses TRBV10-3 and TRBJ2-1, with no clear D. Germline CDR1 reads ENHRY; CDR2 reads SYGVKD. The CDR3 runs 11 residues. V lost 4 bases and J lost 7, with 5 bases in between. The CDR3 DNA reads TGTGCCATCAGTGTAGGAAATGAGCAGTTCTTC. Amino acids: CAISVGNEQFF.

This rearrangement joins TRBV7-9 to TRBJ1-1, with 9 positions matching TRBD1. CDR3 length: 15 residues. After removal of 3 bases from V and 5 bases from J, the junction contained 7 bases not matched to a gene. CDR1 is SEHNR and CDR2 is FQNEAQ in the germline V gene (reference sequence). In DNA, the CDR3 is TGTGCCAGCAGCTTTCAGGGACAGGGTGTAACTGAAGCTTTCTTT. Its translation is CASSFQGQGVTEAFF.

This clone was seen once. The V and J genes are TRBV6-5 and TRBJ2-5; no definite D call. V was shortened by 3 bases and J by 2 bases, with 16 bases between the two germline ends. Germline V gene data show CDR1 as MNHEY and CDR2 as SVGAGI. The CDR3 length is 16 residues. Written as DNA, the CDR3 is TGTGCCAGCAGTTATGGTAGGAACTTGATACAAGAGACCCAGTACTTC. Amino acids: CASSYGRNLIQETQYF.

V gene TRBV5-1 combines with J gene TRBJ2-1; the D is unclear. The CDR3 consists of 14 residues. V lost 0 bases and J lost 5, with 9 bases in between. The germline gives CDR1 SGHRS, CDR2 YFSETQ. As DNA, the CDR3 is TGCGCCAGCAGCTTGGCCTTAGAAAACAATGAGCAGTTCTTC. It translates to CASSLALENNEQFF.